This paragraph reports one TCR beta chain. Its antigen remains unidentified. Treatment here: oral pan-JAK inhibitor, 5-10 mg twice daily. TCR sequencing used cDNA made by reverse transcription of extracted RNA. This table comes from immunoSEQ multiplex PCR, and its TCRdb copy is limited to in-frame clones, with some not included. This table holds about 280,000 clones, roughly 60% found once. This sample was taken from a study of CD8+ T cells in alopecia areata. In the study overall: Those patients who were treated received oral tofacitinib, which was given at 5 to 10 mg twice daily for moderate-to-severe alopecia areata.

Germline V gene data show CDR1 as SGHRS and CDR2 as YFSETQ. The junction had 12 bases not matched to a gene; V was cut back by 1 base and J by 4 bases. This CDR3 has 17 amino acids. General observations from the study: Under tofacitinib, numerous expanded lesional clonotypes remained detectable in scalp and blood. Among the top 100, expanded CD8+ clones were significantly decreased by tofacitinib, as was scalp clonality.

Material: CD4+ T cells sorted from blood, obtained at week 24, from a patient treated with tofacitinib. The clonotype originates from a human donor with alopecia areata. The rearrangement links TRBV5-1 to TRBJ2-5; 8 nucleotides agree with TRBD2. CDR3 protein: CASSLRPVGSGGETQYF. The CDR3 DNA reads TGCGCCAGCAGCTTGCGCCCTGTGGGGAGCGGGGGAGAGACCCAGTACTTC.